Sequencing of this T cell receptor beta chain was carried out in a study of blood T cell repertoires in COVID-19. Overall study context: Acute and convalescent COVID-19 samples came from the United States, Italy and Spain.

CDR1 and CDR2 from the germline V gene are SGHVS and FQNEAQ. The CDR3 is made up of 15 amino acids. V was trimmed by 5 bases and J by 1 base, leaving 13 bases between them. Study members were between 18 and 89 years old and lived in 20 to 30 US regions. Cohort allocation depended upon clinical history that participants reported. Original data processing: Amplification with reference gene primers provided the estimates of nucleated cell counts. Sequencing was performed with immunoSEQ multiplex PCR; in TCRdb, only in-frame clones are kept and a portion is missing. The V and J calls and clone size were taken over from that table, and D and trimming were inferred from the DNA. The table lists approximately 380,000 clones, more than 70% of them singletons, with 1.2% in the top ten.

This rearrangement joins TRBV7-8 to TRBJ2-3; no definite D call. The specimen was PBMCs or T cells enriched from blood (not recorded which). The TCR sequence derives from a woman aged 18 to 35 who had recovered from COVID-19. The CDR3 reads CASSLHNPRTDTQYF. The CDR3 DNA reads TGTGCCAGCAGCCTACACAACCCCCGCACAGATACGCAGTATTTT.